Listed below are T cell receptor beta chains from one sample, sequenced in a study of blood T cell repertoires in COVID-19. TCRdb's copy holds only in-frame clones and misses some; the assay was immunoSEQ multiplex PCR. Counted here are about 360,000 clones, around nine tenths occurring once; the ten biggest clones make up just over 7%. What was sequenced was peripheral blood. All receptors derive from a woman aged 60-75 years with COVID-19, enrolled during active disease. The conserved cysteine and the conserved F or W are not part of the CDR3 here.

j_call v_call cdr3_aa
TRBJ1-2 TRBV5-1 ASSFRDRYGYT
TRBJ2-7 TRBV2 ASSGLRDRGQYEQY
TRBJ1-6 TRBV4-3 ASSLQGSNSPLH
TRBJ2-3 TRBV5-1 ASSSGTKSDTQY
TRBJ1-2 TRBV12-3/TRBV12-4 ASSPRGPNGYT
TRBJ1-1 TRBV10-1 ASRGQGSGEAF
TRBJ1-2 TRBV7-2 ASSPRTESYGYT
TRBJ1-1 TRBV19 ASSIDQTGWTEAF
TRBJ1-5 TRBV30 AWGTGGDQPQH
TRBJ1-2 TRBV3-1/TRBV3-2 ASSPTRVGYGYT
TRBJ1-6 TRBV6-2/TRBV6-3 ASSPKSRDRGLLLYNSPLH
TRBJ1-4 TRBV12-5 ASGGQLNEKLF
TRBJ2-3 TRBV5-8 ASSRGADTQY
TRBJ2-7 TRBV10-3 AISESGDTYEQY
TRBJ2-7 TRBV18 ASSPGLAGGREQY
TRBJ2-1 TRBV7-2 ASSLALAGPGDEQF
TRBJ1-4 TRBV30 AWSLKGAGNEKLF
TRBJ2-1 TRBV6-6 ASSYRAGGSEQF
TRBJ1-3 TRBV5-8 ASSLIEFKPGNTIY
TRBJ2-1 TRBV7-2 ASSLARWWDRGMNEQF
TRBJ1-2 TRBV7-8 ASSPSGTGFYGYT
TRBJ2-3 TRBV15 ATSRDGGVADTQY
TRBJ2-4 TRBV5-1 ASSLGLAGVAKNIQY
TRBJ2-5 TRBV6-4 ASSDYRGLAGETQY
TRBJ1-2 TRBV27 ASSLTGGYGYT
TRBJ1-5 TRBV3-1/TRBV3-2 ASSPTGGNQPQH
TRBJ1-4 TRBV19 ASKGRMGAGTNEKLF
TRBJ1-6 TRBV4-2 ASSQGANSPLH
TRBJ2-3 TRBV7-9 ASSLRLAGAGDTQY
TRBJ1-1 TRBV7-6 ASSLIQGAFGNTEAF
TRBJ2-7 TRBV29-1 SVCFRKDSLEQY
TRBJ1-1 TRBV18 ASSATSLNTEAF
TRBJ1-4 TRBV18 ASSPLPLQGQVNEKLF
TRBJ2-5 TRBV7-2 ASSIGSPTQETQY
TRBJ2-3 TRBV5-1 ASRHLGPDTQY
TRBJ1-6 TRBV12-3/TRBV12-4 ASRSGVNSPLH
TRBJ2-7 TRBV11-3 ASSPPRGGTYEQY
TRBJ2-4 TRBV30 AWSVLGQGSIQY
TRBJ2-2 TRBV3-1/TRBV3-2 ASSQGHYTNTGELF
TRBJ2-5 TRBV7-8 ASSLVQGQETQY
TRBJ1-2 TRBV19 ASSVDRSYGYT
TRBJ1-2 TRBV10-3 AISDRASNYGYT
TRBJ2-7 TRBV2 ASKPTHYEQY
TRBJ1-3 TRBV5-4 ASSPGQFLGAIY
TRBJ2-1 TRBV6-5 ASGTGGYEQF
TRBJ1-1 TRBV2 ASREQGRTEAF
TRBJ2-5 TRBV21-1 ASSKVGTVEETQY